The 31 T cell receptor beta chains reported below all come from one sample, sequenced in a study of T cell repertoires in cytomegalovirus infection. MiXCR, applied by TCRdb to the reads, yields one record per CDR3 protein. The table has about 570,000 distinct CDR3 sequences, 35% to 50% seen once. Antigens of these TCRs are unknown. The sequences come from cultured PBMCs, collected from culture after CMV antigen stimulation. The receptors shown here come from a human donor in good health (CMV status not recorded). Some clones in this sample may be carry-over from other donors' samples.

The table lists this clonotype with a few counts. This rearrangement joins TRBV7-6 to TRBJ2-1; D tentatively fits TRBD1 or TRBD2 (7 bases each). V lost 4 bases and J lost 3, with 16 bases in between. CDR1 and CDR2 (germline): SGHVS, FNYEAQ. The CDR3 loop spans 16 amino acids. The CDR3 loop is CASSSRRGGLYNEQFF. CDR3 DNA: TGTGCCAGCAGCTCTCGCAGGGGGGGGCTCTACAATGAGCAGTTCTTC.

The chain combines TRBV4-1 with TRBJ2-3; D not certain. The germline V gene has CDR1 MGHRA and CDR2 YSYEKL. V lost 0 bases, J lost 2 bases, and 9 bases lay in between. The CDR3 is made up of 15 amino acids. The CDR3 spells CASSQDSEDTDTQYF. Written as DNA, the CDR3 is TGCGCCAGCAGCCAAGATTCAGAGGACACAGATACGCAGTATTTT.

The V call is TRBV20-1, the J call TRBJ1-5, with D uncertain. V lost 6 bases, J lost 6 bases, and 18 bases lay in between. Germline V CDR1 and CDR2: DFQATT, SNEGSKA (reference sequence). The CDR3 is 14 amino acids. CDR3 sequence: CSATDPGTGQPQHF. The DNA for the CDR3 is TGCAGTGCGACGGACCCAGGTACCGGTCAGCCCCAGCATTTT.

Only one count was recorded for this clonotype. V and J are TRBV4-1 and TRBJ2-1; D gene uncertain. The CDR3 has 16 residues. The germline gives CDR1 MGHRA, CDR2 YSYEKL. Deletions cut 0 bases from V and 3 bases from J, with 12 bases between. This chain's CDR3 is CASSQDLAVFYNEQFF. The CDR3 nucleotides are TGCGCCAGCAGCCAAGATCTGGCAGTTTTCTACAATGAGCAGTTCTTC.

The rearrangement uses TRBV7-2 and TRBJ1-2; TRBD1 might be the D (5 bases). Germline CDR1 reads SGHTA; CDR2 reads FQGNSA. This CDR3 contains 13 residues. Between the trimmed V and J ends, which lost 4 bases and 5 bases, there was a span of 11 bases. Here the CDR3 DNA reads TGTGCCAGCAGCTCGACAGTTCTATATGGCTACACCTTC. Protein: CASSSTVLYGYTF.

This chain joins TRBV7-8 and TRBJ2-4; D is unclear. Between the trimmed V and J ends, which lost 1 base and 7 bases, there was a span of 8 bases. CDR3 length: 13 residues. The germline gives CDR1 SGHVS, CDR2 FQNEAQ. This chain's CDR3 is CASSLDHGNIQYF. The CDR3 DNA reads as TGTGCCAGCAGCTTAGACCACGGGAACATTCAGTACTTC.

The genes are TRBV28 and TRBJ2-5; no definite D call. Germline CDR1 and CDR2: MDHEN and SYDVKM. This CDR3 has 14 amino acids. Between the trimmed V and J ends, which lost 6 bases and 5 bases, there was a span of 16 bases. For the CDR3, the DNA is TGTGCCAGCAGCCCCGCGTTTGGGTTCGAGACCCAGTACTTC. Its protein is CASSPAFGFETQYF. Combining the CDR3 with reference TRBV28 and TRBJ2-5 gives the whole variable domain DVKVTQSSRYLVKRTGEKVFLECVQDMDHENMFWYRQDPGLGLRLIYFSYDVKMKEKGDIPEGYSVSREKKERFSLILESASTNQTSMYLCASSPAFGFETQYFGPGTRLLVL.

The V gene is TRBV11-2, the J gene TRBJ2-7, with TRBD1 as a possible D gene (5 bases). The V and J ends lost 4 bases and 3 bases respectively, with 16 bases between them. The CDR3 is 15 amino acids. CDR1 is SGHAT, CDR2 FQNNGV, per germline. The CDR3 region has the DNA TGTGCCAGCAGCTCCAACAGGCTCTCGGGCTACGAGCAGTACTTC. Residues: CASSSNRLSGYEQYF.

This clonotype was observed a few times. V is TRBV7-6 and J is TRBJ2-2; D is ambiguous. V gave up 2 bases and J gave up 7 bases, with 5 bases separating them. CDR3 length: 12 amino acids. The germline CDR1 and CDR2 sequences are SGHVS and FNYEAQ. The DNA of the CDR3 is TGTGCCAGCAGCTTATCGTTCGGGGAGCTGTTTTTT. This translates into CASSLSFGELFF.

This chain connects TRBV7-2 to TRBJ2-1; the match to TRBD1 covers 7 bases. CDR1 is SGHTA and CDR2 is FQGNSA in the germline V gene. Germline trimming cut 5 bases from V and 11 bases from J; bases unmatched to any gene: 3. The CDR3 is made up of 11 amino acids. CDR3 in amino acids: CASSQQGKQFF. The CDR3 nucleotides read TGTGCCAGCAGCCAACAGGGGAAGCAGTTCTTC.

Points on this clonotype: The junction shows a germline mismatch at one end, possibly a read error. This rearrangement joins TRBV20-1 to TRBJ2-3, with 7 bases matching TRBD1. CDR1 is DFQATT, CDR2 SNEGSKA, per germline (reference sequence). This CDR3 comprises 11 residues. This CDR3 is CSEGGTDTQYF. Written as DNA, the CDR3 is TGCAGTGAAGGGGGCACCGATACGCAGTATTTT.

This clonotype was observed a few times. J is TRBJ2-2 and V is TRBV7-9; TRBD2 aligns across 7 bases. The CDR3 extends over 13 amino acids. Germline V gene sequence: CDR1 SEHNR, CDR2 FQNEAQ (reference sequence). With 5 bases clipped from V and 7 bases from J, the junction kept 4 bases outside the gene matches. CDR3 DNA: TGTGCCAGCAGCCCCCGGGGGGTCGGGGAGCTGTTTTTT. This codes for CASSPRGVGELFF.

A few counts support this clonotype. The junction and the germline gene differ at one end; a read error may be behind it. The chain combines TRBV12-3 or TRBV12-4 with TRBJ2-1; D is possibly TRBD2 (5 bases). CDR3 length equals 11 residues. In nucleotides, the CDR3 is TGTGCCAGCAGAGACTACAGTGAGCAGTTCTTC. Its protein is CASRDYSEQFF.

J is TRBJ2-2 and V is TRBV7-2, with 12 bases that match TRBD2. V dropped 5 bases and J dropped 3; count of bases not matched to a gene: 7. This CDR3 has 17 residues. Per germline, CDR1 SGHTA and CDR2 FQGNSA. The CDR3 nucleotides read TGTGCCAGCAGCCTTCTAGCGGGAGGGGGCGACACCGGGGAGCTGTTTTTT. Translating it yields CASSLLAGGGDTGELFF.

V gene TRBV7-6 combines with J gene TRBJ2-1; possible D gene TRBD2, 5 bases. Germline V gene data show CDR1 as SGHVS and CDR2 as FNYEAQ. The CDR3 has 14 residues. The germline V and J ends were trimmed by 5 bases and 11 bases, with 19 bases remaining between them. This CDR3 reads CASSLWTRMGKQFF. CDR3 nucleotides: TGTGCCAGCAGCCTCTGGACTCGTATGGGTAAGCAGTTCTTC.

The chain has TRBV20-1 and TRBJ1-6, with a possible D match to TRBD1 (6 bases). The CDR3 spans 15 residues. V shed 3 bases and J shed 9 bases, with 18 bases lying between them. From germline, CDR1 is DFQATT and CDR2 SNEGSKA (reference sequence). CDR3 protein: CSARAAGAKVSPLHF. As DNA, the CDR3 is TGCAGTGCTAGGGCGGCAGGGGCGAAAGTTTCACCCCTCCACTTT.

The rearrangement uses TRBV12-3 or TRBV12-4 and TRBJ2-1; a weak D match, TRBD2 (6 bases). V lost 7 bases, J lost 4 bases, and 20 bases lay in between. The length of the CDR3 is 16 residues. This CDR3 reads CASNFGGTAVYNEQFF. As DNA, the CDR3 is TGTGCCAGCAACTTTGGGGGGACGGCGGTTTACAATGAGCAGTTCTTC.

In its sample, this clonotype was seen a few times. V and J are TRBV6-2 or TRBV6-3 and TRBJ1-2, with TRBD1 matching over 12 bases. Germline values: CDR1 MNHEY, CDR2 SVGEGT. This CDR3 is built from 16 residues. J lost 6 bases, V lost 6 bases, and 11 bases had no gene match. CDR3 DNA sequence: TGTGCCAGCAGGCCCCTTCCCGGGACAGGGGGCAATGGCTACACCTTC. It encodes CASRPLPGTGGNGYTF.

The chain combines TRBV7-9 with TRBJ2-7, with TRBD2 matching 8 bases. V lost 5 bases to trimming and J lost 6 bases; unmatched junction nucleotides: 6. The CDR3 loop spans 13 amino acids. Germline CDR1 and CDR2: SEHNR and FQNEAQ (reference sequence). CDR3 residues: CASSQRELGEQYF. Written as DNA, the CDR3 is TGTGCCAGCAGCCAGCGGGAGCTAGGCGAGCAGTACTTC.

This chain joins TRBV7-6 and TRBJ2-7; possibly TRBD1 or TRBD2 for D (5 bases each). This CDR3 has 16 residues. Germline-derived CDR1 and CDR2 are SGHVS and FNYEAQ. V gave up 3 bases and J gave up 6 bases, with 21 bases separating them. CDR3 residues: CASSFRQSPSGIEQYF. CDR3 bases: TGTGCCAGCAGCTTTCGACAGTCACCCTCGGGGATCGAGCAGTACTTC.

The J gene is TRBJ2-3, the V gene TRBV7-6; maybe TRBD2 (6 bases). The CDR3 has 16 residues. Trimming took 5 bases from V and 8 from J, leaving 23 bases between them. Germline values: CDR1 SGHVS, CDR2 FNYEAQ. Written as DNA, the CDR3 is TGTGCCAGCAGCCTGGCGGGGCCCACGCTTGGGGGTACGCAGTATTTT. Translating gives CASSLAGPTLGGTQYF.

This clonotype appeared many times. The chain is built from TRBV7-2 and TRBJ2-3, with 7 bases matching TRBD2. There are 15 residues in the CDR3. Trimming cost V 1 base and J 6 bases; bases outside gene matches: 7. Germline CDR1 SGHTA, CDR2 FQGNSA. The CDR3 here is CASSLGSGELDTQYF. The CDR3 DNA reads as TGTGCCAGCAGCTTAGGGAGCGGGGAGCTCGATACGCAGTATTTT.

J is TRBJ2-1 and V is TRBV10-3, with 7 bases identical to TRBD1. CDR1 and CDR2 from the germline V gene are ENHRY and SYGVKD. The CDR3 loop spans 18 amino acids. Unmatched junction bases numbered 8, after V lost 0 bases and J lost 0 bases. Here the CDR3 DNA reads TGTGCCATCAGTGAGTCTTCGGGGACAGCGAGCTCCTACAATGAGCAGTTCTTC. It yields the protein CAISESSGTASSYNEQFF.

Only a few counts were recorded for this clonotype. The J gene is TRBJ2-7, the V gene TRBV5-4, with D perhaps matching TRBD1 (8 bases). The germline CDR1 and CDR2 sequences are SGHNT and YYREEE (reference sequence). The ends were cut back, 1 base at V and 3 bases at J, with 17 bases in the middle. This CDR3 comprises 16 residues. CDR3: CASSLSSGDRRYEQYF. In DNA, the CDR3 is TGTGCCAGCAGCTTGTCAAGCGGGGACAGGCGCTACGAGCAGTACTTC.

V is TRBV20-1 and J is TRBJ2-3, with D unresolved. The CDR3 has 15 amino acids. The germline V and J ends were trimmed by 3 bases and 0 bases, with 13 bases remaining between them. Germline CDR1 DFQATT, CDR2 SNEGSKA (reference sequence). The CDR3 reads CSASVELTSTDTQYF. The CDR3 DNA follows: TGCAGTGCTAGTGTTGAGCTTACTAGCACAGATACGCAGTATTTT.

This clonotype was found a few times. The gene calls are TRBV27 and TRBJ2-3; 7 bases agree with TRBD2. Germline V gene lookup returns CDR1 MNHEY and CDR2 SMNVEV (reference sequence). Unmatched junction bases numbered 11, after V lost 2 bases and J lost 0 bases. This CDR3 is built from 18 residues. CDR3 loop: CASSLNGGRQTSTDTQYF. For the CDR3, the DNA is TGTGCCAGCAGTTTAAACGGCGGGAGACAAACTAGCACAGATACGCAGTATTTT.

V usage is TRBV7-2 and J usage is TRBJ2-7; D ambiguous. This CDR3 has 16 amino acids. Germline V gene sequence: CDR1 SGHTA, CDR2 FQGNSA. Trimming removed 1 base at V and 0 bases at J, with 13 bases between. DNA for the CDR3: TGTGCCAGCAGCTTAGGTTTAGGGTTGAGCTCCTACGAGCAGTACTTC. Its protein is CASSLGLGLSSYEQYF.

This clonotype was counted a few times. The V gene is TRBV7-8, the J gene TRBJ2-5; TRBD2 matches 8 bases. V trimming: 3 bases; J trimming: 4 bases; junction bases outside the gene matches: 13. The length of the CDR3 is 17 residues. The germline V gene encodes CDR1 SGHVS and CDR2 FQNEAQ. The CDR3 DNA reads TGTGCCAGCAGCTTGGTTCGGTCGCGGGGGGCCGGAGAGACCCAGTACTTC. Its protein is CASSLVRSRGAGETQYF.

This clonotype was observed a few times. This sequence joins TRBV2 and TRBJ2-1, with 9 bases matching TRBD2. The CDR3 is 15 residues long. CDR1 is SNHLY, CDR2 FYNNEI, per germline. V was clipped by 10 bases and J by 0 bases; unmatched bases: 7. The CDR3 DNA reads TGTGCCACCAAACGACTAGCGGACTCCTACAATGAGCAGTTCTTC. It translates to CATKRLADSYNEQFF.

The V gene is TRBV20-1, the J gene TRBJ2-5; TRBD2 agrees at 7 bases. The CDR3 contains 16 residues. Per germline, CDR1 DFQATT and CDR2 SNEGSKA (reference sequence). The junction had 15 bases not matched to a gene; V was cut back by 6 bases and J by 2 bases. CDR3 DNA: TGCAGTGCCTGGGGTAGCTCCAGGGAGGGTCAAGAGACCCAGTACTTC. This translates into CSAWGSSREGQETQYF.

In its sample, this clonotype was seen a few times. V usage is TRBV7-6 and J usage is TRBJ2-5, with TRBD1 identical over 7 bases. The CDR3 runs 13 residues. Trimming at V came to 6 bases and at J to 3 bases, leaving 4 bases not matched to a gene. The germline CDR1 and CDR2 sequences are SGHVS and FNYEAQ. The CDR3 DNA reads TGTGCCAGCAGTCGGGACAGAAAAGAGACCCAGTACTTC. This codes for CASSRDRKETQYF.